The sequence of this T cell receptor beta chain was determined in a study of PD-1 blockade in classical Hodgkin lymphoma. Whole-study findings and limits: Exclusion applied to patients who initiated nivolumab less than 1 year following ASCT.

Clones were read by immunoSEQ multiplex PCR, and TCRdb kept only the in-frame ones, dropping some. The sample shows fewer than 15,000 clones, about four fifths of them seen only once. This clone turned up a few times. The antigen remains undetermined. Each patient experienced a relapse that followed autologous stem cell transplantation, and brentuximab vedotin exposure varied. The germline gives CDR1 MNHEY, CDR2 SVGAGI. The CDR3 is 11 residues long. V was pared by 7 bases and J by 1 base, with 4 bases between. The clonotype comes from a human donor with classical Hodgkin lymphoma. The rearrangement uses TRBV6-5 and TRBJ1-1; D gene ambiguous. Here the sequenced sample was peripheral blood mononuclear cells (PBMCs), taken at baseline. CDR3 in amino acids: CASKENTEAFF. The DNA of the CDR3 is TGTGCCAGCAAGGAGAACACTGAAGCTTTCTTT.